The clone carrying this TCR beta chain was picked up many times. TCRdb independently ran MiXCR on the 5' RACE reads; one entry per CDR3 protein. The sample yields 60,000 to 90,000 distinct CDR3 sequences, roughly 10% seen once. CDR3 length: 15 amino acids. With V trimmed by 1 base and J by 7 bases, 4 bases remained unmatched. Germline V CDR1 and CDR2: SGHDN, FVKESK. This record comes from a study of neurological immune-mediated disorders. Documented time point: longitudinal time-point 1 (baseline). Material for sequencing was PBMCs. The chain joins TRBV14 to TRBJ2-7; 13 positions match TRBD2. This sequence originates from a man under 40 in good health. The CDR3 spells CASSQGLAGGVEQYF. The CDR3 nucleotides are TGTGCCAGCAGCCAAGGACTAGCGGGAGGTGTTGAGCAGTACTTC.